This T cell receptor (beta chain) was identified in a study of shared clonotypes between healthy human individuals. Overall study context: The people who gave samples were a couple of women and a few men aged 18 to 49.

Some clones are missing from TCRdb's copy, which holds only in-frame ones; the method was immunoSEQ multiplex PCR. The sample lists hundreds of thousands of clones, 80% to 90% occurring once. V lost 1 base, J lost 0 bases, and 12 bases lay in between. CDR3 length: 16 residues. Germline CDR1 LNHNV, CDR2 YYDKDF (reference sequence). The chain uses TRBV15 and TRBJ1-2; D unclear. The clonotype was recovered from a man younger than 35 in good health. Specimen: memory CD8+ T cells sorted from blood. Subset defined: CD45RO+ cells pooled with CCR7-negative TemRA cells. The DNA for the CDR3 is TGTGCCACCAGCAGAGTGGTTCAGTCAGCTAACTATGGCTACACCTTC. Translation: CATSRVVQSANYGYTF.